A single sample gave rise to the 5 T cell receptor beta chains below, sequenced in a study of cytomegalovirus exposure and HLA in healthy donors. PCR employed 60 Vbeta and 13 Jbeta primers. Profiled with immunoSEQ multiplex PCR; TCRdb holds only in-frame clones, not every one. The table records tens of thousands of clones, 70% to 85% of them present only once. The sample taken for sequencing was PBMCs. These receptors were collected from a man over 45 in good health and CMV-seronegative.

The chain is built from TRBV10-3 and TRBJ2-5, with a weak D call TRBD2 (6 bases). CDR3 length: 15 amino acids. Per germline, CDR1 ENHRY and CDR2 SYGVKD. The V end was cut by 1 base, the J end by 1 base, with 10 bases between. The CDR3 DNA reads TGTGCCATCAGTGAGTTGTTTAGCGGCCAAGAGACCCAGTACTTC. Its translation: CAISELFSGQETQYF.

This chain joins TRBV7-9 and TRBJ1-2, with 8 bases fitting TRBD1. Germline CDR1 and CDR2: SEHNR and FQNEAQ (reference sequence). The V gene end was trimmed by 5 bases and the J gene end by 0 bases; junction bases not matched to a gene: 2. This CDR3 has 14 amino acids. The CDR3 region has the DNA TGTGCCAGCAGCAAGGGACAGGCTAACTATGGCTACACCTTC. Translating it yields CASSKGQANYGYTF.

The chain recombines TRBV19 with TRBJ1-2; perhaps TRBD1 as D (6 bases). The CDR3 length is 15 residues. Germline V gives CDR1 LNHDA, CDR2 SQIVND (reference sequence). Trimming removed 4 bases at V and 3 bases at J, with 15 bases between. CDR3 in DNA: TGTGCCAGTAGTAGAGGAACAGGGCGGCACTATGGCTACACCTTC. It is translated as CASSRGTGRHYGYTF.

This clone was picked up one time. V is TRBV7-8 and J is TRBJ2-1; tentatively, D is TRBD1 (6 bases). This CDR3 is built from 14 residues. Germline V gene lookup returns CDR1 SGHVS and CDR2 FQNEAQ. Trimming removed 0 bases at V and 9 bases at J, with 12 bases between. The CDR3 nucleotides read TGTGCCAGCAGCTTAGCGGGGGCTCCCATTGAGCAGTTCTTC. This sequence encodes CASSLAGAPIEQFF. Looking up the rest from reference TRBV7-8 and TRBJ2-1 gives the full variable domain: GAGVSQSPRYKVAKRGQDVALRCDPISGHVSLFWYQQALGQGPEFLTYFQNEAQLDKSGLPSDRFFAERPEGSVSTLKIQRTQQEDSAVYLCASSLAGAPIEQFFGPGTRLTVL.

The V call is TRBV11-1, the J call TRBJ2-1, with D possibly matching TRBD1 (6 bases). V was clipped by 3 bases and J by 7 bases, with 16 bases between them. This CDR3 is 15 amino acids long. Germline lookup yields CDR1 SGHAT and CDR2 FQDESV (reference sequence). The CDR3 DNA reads TGTGCCAGCAGCTTGTTGACAGGCCCTGGGAATGAGCAGTTCTTC. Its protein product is CASSLLTGPGNEQFF.